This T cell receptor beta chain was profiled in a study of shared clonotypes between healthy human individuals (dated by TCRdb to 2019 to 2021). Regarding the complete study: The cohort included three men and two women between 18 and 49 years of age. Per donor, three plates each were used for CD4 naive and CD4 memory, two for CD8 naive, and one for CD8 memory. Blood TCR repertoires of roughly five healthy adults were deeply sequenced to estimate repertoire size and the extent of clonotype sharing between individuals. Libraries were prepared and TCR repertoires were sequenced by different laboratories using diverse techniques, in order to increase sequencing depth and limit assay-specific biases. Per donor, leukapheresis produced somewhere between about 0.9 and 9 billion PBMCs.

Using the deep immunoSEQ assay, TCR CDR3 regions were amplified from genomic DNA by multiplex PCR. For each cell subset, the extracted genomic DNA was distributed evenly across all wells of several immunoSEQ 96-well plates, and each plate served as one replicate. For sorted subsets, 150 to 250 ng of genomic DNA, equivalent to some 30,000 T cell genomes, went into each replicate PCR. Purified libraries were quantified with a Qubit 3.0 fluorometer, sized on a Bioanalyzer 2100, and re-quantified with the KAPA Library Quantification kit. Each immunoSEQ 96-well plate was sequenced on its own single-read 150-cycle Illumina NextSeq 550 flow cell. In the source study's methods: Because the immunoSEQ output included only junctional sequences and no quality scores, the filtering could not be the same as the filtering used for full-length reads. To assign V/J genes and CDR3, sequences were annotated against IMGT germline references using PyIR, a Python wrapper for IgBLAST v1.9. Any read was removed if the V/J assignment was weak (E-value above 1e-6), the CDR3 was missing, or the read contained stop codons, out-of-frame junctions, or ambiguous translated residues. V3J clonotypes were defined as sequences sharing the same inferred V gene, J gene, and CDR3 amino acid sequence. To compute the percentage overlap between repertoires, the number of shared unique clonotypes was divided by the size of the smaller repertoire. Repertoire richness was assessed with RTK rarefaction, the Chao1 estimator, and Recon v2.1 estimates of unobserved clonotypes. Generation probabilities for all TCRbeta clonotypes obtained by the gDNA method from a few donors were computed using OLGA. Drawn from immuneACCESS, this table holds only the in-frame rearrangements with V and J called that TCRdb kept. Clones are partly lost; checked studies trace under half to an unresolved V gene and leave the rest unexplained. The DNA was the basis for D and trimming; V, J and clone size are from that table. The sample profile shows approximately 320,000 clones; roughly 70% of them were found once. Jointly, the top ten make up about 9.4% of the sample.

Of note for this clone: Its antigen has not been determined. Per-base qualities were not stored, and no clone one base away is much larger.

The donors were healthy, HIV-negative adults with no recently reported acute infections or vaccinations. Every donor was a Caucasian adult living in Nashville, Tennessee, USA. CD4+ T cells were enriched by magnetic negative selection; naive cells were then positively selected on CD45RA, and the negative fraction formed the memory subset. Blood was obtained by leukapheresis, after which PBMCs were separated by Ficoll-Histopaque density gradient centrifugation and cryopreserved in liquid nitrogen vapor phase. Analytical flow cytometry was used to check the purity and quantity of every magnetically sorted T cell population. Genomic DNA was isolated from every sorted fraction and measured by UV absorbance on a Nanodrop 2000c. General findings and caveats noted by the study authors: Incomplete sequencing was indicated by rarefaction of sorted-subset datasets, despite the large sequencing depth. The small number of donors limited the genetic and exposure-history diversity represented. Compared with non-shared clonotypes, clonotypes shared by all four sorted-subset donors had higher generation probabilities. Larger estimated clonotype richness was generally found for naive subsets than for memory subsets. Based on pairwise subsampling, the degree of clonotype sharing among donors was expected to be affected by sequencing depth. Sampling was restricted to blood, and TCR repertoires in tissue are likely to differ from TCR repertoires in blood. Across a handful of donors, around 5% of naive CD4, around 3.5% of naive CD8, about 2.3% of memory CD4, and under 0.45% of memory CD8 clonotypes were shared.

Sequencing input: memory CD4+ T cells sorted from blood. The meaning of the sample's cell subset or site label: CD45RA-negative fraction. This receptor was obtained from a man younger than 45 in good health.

The CDR3 reads CASSPNYNEQFF. The DNA sequence reads TGCGCCAGCAGCCCAAACTACAATGAGCAGTTCTTC. The sequence links TRBV5-1 to TRBJ2-1; the D gene cannot be resolved reliably. Looking up the germline V gene yields CDR1 SGHRS and CDR2 YFSETQ. V is reduced by 4 bases and J by 3 bases, leaving a spacing of 5 bases between them. From cysteine to phenylalanine, the CDR3 is 12 amino acids long. Only the CDR3 part of the read is kept: 36 bases, read in frame from the first base.